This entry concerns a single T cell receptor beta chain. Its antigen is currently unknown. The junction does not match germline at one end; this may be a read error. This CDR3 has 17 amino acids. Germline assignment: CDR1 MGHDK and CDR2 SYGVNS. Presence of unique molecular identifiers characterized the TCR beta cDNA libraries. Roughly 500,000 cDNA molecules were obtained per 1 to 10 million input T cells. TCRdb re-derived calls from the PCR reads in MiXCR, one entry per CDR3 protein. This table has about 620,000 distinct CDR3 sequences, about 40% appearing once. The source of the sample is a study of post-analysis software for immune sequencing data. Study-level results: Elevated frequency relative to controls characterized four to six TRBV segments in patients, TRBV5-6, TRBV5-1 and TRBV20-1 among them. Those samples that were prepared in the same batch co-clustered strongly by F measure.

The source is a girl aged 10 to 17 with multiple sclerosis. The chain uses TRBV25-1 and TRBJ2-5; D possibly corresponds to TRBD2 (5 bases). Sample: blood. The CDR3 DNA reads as TGTGCCAGCAGTGAATGGGCGAGGGCCTCGGCCCAAGAGACCCGGTACTTC. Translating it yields CASSEWARASAQETRYF. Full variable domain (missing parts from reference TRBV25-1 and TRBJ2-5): EADIYQTPRYLVIGTGKKITLECSQTMGHDKMYWYQQDPGMELHLIHYSYGVNSTEKGDLSSESTVSRIRTEHFPLTLESARPSHTSQYLCASSEWARASAQETRYFGPGTRLLVL.